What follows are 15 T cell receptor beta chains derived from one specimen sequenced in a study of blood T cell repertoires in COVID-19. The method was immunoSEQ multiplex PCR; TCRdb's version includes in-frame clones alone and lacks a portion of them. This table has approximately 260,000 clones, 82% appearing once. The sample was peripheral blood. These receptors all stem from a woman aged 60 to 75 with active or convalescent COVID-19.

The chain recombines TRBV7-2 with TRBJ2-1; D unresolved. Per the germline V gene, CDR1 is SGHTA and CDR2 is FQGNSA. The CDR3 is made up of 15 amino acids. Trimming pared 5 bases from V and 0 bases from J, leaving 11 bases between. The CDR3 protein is CASSPQPSSYNEQFF. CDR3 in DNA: TGTGCCAGCAGCCCACAGCCGAGCTCCTACAATGAGCAGTTCTTC.

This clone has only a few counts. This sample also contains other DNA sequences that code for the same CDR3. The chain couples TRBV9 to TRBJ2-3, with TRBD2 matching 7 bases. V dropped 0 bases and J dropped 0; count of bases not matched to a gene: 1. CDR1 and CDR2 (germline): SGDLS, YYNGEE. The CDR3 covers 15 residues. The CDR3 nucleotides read TGTGCCAGCAGCGTAGGAGCGGGGAGCACAGATACGCAGTATTTT. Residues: CASSVGAGSTDTQYF.

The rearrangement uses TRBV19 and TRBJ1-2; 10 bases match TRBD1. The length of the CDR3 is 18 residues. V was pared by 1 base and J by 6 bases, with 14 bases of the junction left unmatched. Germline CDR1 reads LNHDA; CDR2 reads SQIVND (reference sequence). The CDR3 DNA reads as TGTGCCAGTAGTATAGCTCGATCTTCGACAGGGGGCGCGGATGGCTACACCTTC. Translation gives CASSIARSSTGGADGYTF. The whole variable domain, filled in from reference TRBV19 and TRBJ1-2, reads DGGITQSPKYLFRKEGQNVTLSCEQNLNHDAMYWYRQDPGQGLRLIYYSQIVNDFQKGDIAEGYSVSREKKESFPLTVTSAQKNPTAFYLCASSIARSSTGGADGYTFGSGTRLTVV.

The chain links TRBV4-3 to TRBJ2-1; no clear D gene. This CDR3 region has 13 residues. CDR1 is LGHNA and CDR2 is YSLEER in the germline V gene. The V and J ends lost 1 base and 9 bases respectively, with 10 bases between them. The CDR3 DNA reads TGCGCCAGCAGCCAAGCAGTGGGCTTTGAGCAGTTCTTC. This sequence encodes CASSQAVGFEQFF.

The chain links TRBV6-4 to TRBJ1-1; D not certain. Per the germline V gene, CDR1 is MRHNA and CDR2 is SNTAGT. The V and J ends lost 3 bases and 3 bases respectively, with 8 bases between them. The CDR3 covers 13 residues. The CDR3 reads CASSEGRYTEAFF. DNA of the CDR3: TGTGCCAGCAGTGAAGGGAGATACACTGAAGCTTTCTTT.

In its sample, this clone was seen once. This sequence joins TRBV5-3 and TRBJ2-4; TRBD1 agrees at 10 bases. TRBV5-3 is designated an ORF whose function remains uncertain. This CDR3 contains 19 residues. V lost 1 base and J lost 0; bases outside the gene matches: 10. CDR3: CARSLTDRGLRPAKNIQYF. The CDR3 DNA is TGTGCCAGAAGCTTGACCGACAGGGGGCTCCGTCCAGCCAAAAACATTCAGTACTTC.

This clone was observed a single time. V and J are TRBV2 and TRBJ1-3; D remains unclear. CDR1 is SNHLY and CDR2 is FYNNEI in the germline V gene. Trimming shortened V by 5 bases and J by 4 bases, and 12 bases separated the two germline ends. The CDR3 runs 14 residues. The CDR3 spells CASSYLSSGNTIYF. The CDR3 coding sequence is TGTGCCAGCAGTTACTTAAGCTCCGGAAACACCATATATTTT.

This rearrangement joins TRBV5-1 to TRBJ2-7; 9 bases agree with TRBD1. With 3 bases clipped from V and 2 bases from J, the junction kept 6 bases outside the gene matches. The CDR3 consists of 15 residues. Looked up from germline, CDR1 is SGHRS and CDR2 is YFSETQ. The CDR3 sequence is CASSSGTGYTYEQYF. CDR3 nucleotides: TGCGCCAGCAGCTCCGGGACAGGGTATACCTACGAGCAGTACTTC.

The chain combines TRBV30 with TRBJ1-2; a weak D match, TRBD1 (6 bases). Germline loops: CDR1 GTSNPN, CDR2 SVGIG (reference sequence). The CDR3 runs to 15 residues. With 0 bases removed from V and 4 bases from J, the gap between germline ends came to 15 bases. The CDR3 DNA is TGTGCCTGGAGTGTACGACAGGTCCGTCGCTATGGCTACACCTTC. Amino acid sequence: CAWSVRQVRRYGYTF.

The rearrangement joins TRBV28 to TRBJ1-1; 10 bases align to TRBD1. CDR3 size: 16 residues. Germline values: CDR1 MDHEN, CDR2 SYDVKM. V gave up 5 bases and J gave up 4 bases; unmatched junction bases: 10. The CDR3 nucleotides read TGTGCCAGCAGTCTAACCTTGACAGGGGGCATCACTGAAGCTTTCTTT. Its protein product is CASSLTLTGGITEAFF.

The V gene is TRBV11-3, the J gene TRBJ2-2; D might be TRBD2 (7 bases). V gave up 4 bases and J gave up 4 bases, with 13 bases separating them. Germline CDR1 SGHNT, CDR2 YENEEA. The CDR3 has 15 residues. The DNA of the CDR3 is TGTGCCAGCAGCTCGGGCGGGGGCGGCACCGGGGAGCTGTTTTTT. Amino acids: CASSSGGGGTGELFF.

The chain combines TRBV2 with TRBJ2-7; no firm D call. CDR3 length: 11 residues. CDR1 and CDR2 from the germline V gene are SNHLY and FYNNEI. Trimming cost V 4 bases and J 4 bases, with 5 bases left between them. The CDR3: CASSARYEQYF. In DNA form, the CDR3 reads TGTGCCAGCAGTGCCCGGTACGAGCAGTACTTC.

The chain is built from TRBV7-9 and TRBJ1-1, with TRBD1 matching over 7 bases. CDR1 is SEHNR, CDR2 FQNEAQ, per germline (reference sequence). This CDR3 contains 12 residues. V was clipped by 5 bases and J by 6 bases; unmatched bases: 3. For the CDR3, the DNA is TGTGCCAGCAGCAGACAGGGCCCTGAAGCTTTCTTT. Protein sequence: CASSRQGPEAFF.

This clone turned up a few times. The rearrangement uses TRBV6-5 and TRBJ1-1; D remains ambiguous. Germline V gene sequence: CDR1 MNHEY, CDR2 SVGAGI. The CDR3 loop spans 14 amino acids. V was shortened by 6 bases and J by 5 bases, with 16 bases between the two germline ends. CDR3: CASSLKHPGTEAFF. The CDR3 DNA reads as TGTGCCAGCAGCCTAAAACACCCGGGGACTGAAGCTTTCTTT.

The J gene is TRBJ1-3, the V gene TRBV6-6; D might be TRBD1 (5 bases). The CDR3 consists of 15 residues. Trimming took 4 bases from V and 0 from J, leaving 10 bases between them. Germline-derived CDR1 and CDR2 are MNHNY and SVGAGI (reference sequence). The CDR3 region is CASSSGFPSGNTIYF. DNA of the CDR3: TGTGCCAGCAGTTCAGGGTTTCCCTCTGGAAACACCATATATTTT.